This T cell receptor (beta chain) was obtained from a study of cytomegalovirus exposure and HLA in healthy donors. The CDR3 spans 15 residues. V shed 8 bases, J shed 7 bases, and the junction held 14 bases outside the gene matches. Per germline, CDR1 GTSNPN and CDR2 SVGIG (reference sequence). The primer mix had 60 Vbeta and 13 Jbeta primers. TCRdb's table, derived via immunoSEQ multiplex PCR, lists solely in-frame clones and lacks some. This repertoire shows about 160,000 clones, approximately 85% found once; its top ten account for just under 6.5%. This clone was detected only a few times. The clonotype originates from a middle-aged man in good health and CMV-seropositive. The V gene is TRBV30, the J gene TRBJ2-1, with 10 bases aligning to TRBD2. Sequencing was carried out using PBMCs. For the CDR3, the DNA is TGTGCCACAGTGATAGCGGGAGGTCTGGTAAATGAGCAGTTCTTC. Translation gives CATVIAGGLVNEQFF.